This T cell receptor (beta chain) was identified during a study of OX40 agonist ivuxolimab in advanced cancers. Study overall: Two cutaneous melanoma patients and one hepatocellular carcinoma patient, three in all, had partial responses.

Only in-frame clones appear in the TCRdb table, and some are missing; sequencing was by immunoSEQ multiplex PCR. The table lists some 80,000 clones, about 90% of them singletons. The clonotype was recovered from an adult with an advanced solid tumor such as melanoma, head and neck, liver or kidney cancer. Sequencing was performed on CD4+ or CD8+ T cells sorted from blood, taken in a trial of the OX40 agonist ivuxolimab.

The CDR3 loop is CATSRGGGSTDTQYF. The CDR3 DNA reads TGTGCCACCAGCAGAGGGGGCGGGAGCACAGATACGCAGTATTTT. V gene TRBV15 combines with J gene TRBJ2-3; D possibly uses TRBD1 or TRBD2 (5 bases each). V was clipped by 1 base and J by 0 bases, with 8 bases between them. The germline gives CDR1 LNHNV, CDR2 YYDKDF (reference sequence). This CDR3 spans 15 amino acids.